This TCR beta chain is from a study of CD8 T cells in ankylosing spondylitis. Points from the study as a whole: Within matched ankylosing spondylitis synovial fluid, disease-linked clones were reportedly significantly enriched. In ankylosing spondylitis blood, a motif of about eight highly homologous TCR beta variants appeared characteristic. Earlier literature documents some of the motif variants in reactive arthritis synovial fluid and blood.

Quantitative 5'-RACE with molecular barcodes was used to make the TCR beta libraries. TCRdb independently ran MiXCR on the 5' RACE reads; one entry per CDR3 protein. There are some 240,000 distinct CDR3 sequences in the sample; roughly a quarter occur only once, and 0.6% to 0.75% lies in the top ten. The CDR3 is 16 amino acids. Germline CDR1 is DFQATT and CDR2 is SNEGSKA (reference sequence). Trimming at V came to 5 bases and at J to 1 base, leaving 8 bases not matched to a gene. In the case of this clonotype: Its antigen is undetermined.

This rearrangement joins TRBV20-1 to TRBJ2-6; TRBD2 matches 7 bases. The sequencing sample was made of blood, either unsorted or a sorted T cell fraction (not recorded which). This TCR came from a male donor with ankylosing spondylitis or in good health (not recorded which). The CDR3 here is CSAEYRGVSGANVLTF. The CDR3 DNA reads TGCAGTGCTGAGTACCGGGGGGTTTCTGGGGCCAACGTCCTGACTTTC.